The next 30 T cell receptor beta chains were all read from a single sample in a study of blood T cell repertoires in COVID-19. Sequencing used immunoSEQ multiplex PCR; TCRdb keeps in-frame clones, though not all of them. Of approximately 120,000 clones listed, around 83% are singletons. The specimen sequenced was peripheral blood. The receptors originated from a man older than 75 with active or convalescent COVID-19.

This clone was detected a few times. The chain recombines TRBV19 with TRBJ1-1; weak D call: TRBD1 (5 bases). Germline CDR1 is LNHDA and CDR2 is SQIVND (reference sequence). The CDR3 covers 16 residues. The ends were cut back, 3 bases at V and 4 bases at J, with 18 bases in the middle. CDR3 nucleotide sequence: TGTGCCAGTAGTATGACTGGGGGGTTGTTTACCACTGAAGCTTTCTTT. Translated: CASSMTGGLFTTEAFF. Filled out from reference TRBV19 and TRBJ1-1, the complete variable domain reads DGGITQSPKYLFRKEGQNVTLSCEQNLNHDAMYWYRQDPGQGLRLIYYSQIVNDFQKGDIAEGYSVSREKKESFPLTVTSAQKNPTAFYLCASSMTGGLFTTEAFFGQGTRLTVV.

This clone was counted a few times. V gene TRBV6-6 combines with J gene TRBJ1-4; D call uncertain. The CDR3 is 14 residues long. Trimming removed 2 bases from V and 5 bases from J, with 9 bases in between. From germline, CDR1 is MNHNY and CDR2 SVGAGI (reference sequence). The CDR3 DNA reads TGTGCCAGCAGTTACGCAGAACAGAATGAAAAACTGTTTTTT. This sequence encodes CASSYAEQNEKLFF.

V gene TRBV10-3 combines with J gene TRBJ2-3, with TRBD2 as a possible D gene (6 bases). The V end lost 7 bases, the J end lost 0 bases, and 11 bases lay between the germline ends. Looked up from germline, CDR1 is ENHRY and CDR2 is SYGVKD. The CDR3 has 14 residues. The CDR3 sequence is CAITDGTSTDTQYF. The CDR3 nucleotides are TGTGCCATCACAGACGGGACTAGCACAGATACGCAGTATTTT.

V and J are TRBV18 and TRBJ1-4; D is possibly TRBD1 (6 bases). This CDR3 has 13 residues. The germline V gene has CDR1 KGHSH and CDR2 LQKENI. V lost 3 bases and J 6 bases, leaving 8 bases between the germline ends. CDR3 bases: TGTGCCAGCTCACCGGACAGCTATGAAAAACTGTTTTTT. Protein: CASSPDSYEKLFF.

V is TRBV5-1 and J is TRBJ1-2, with a weak D call TRBD1 (6 bases). CDR3 size: 12 residues. V lost 0 bases and J 9 bases, leaving 9 bases between the germline ends. Germline CDR1 and CDR2: SGHRS and YFSETQ. The DNA of the CDR3 is TGCGCCAGCAGCTTGGAACAGGGAAGCTACACCTTC. Translating gives CASSLEQGSYTF.

This clone was seen a handful of times. The chain links TRBV7-6 to TRBJ2-1; 14 nucleotides align to TRBD2. J gave up 4 bases and V 5 bases, and 1 base lay outside the gene matches. Germline assignment: CDR1 SGHVS and CDR2 FNYEAQ. This CDR3 spans 15 amino acids. The CDR3 DNA reads TGTGCCAGCAGCCGGACTAGCGGGGGGTACAATGAGCAGTTCTTC. This gives the protein CASSRTSGGYNEQFF. The variable domain in full, with the rest retrieved from reference TRBV7-6 and TRBJ2-1, is GAGVSQSPRYKVTKRGQDVALRCDPISGHVSLYWYRQALGQGPEFLTYFNYEAQQDKSGLPNDRFSAERPEGSISTLTIQRTEQRDSAMYRCASSRTSGGYNEQFFGPGTRLTVL.

The J gene is TRBJ1-1, the V gene TRBV6-6; the D is unclear. CDR1 is MNHNY, CDR2 SVGAGI, per germline (reference sequence). CDR3 length: 13 residues. V dropped 2 bases and J dropped 8 bases, with 12 bases sitting between them. CDR3 region: CASSYGAISEAFF. CDR3 sequence (DNA): TGTGCCAGCAGTTACGGAGCGATTTCCGAAGCTTTCTTT.

This sequence joins TRBV2 and TRBJ2-7, with D unresolved. The V gene lost 0 bases and the J gene lost 7 bases, with 10 bases spanning the gap. Germline V lookup: CDR1 SNHLY, CDR2 FYNNEI. This CDR3 is 13 amino acids long. The CDR3 spells CASSEAERLEQYF. The CDR3 DNA reads TGTGCCAGCAGTGAAGCAGAACGACTGGAGCAGTACTTC.

The rearrangement joins TRBV12-5 to TRBJ2-2; D is perhaps TRBD2 (6 bases). Trimming pared 0 bases from V and 1 base from J, leaving 12 bases between. The V gene's germline CDR1 is LGHNT and CDR2 FRNRAP. This CDR3 comprises 17 residues. Here the CDR3 DNA reads TGTGCTAGTGGTTTGGTACGCGGAGGGATGAACACCGGGGAGCTGTTTTTT. This codes for CASGLVRGGMNTGELFF.

V and J are TRBV9 and TRBJ1-2; D is unclear. The length of the CDR3 is 14 residues. V was clipped by 0 bases and J by 1 base, with 7 bases between them. CDR1 and CDR2 from the germline V gene are SGDLS and YYNGEE. This CDR3 is CASSVVGVNYGYTF. The CDR3 coding sequence is TGTGCCAGCAGCGTAGTCGGAGTTAACTATGGCTACACCTTC.

This clone has a handful of counts. The chain recombines TRBV4-2 with TRBJ2-3; D may be TRBD1 (7 bases). Germline V gene data show CDR1 as LGHNA and CDR2 as YNFKEQ. CDR3 length: 18 amino acids. V was pared by 4 bases and J by 3 bases, with 23 bases between. As DNA, the CDR3 is TGTGCCAGCAGCCGAGAACCCCACACAGGGGAGGAAACAGATACGCAGTATTTT. It yields the protein CASSREPHTGEETDTQYF.

The chain joins TRBV5-4 to TRBJ2-1; TRBD1 matches at 10 bases. The germline V gene has CDR1 SGHNT and CDR2 YYREEE (reference sequence). The trim removed 4 bases at V and 6 bases at J, leaving 7 bases unmatched. The CDR3 has 15 residues. This chain's CDR3 is CASSPPGTGANEQFF. The CDR3, as DNA: TGTGCCAGCAGCCCGCCAGGGACAGGGGCCAATGAGCAGTTCTTC.

The V call is TRBV18, the J call TRBJ2-7; no clear D gene. The germline V gene encodes CDR1 KGHSH and CDR2 LQKENI. CDR3 length: 15 amino acids. V lost 3 bases to trimming and J lost 2 bases, with 14 bases between them. CDR3 in DNA: TGTGCCAGCTCACCCCCGGCAGGCACTCCCTACGAGCAGTACTTC. Encoded protein: CASSPPAGTPYEQYF.

This clone was detected once. The V and J genes are TRBV5-1 and TRBJ2-1; D may be TRBD2 (6 bases). This CDR3 spans 16 amino acids. V lost 3 bases, J lost 5 bases, and 18 bases lay in between. The germline V gene has CDR1 SGHRS and CDR2 YFSETQ. This CDR3 is CASSSPPGLIDNEQFF. The CDR3 DNA is TGCGCCAGCAGCTCCCCACCGGGACTGATCGACAATGAGCAGTTCTTC.

A word on this clone: The sample carries other DNA sequences with the same CDR3. The chain recombines TRBV15 with TRBJ2-3; TRBD1 might be the D (5 bases). Germline CDR1 and CDR2: LNHNV and YYDKDF (reference sequence). There are 14 residues in the CDR3. V dropped 3 bases and J dropped 1 base, with 8 bases sitting between them. The CDR3 nucleotides read TGTGCCACCAGCAGGGACACAGGCACAGATACGCAGTATTTT. The encoded protein is CATSRDTGTDTQYF.

The CDR3 sequence: CASSSVAGAVGNIQYF. The CDR3 DNA reads TGTGCCAGCAGCTCAGTAGCGGGGGCGGTCGGGAACATTCAGTACTTC. The V gene is TRBV7-2, the J gene TRBJ2-4; 9 bases map to TRBD2. V lost 4 bases, J lost 7 bases, and 11 bases stayed unmatched. There are 16 residues in the CDR3. CDR1 is SGHTA and CDR2 is FQGNSA in the germline V gene.

V is TRBV3-1 (or the pseudogene TRBV3-2) and J is TRBJ2-1; 8 bases are a match to TRBD2. The CDR3 length is 16 residues. Per the germline V gene, CDR1 is LGHDT and CDR2 is YNNKEL (reference sequence). The trim removed 3 bases at V and 1 base at J, leaving 5 bases unmatched. CDR3: CASSQISGVSYNEQFF. CDR3 nucleotides: TGTGCCAGCAGCCAGATTAGCGGGGTTTCCTACAATGAGCAGTTCTTC.

This chain links TRBV10-3 with TRBJ1-3; 7 bases map to TRBD1. The germline V gene has CDR1 ENHRY and CDR2 SYGVKD. This CDR3 region has 14 residues. V gave up 4 bases and J gave up 6 bases; unmatched junction bases: 6. In DNA form, the CDR3 reads TGTGCCATCAGTGGGGACAGTGTTCAAAACACCATATATTTT. This codes for CAISGDSVQNTIYF.

The chain links TRBV21-1 to TRBJ2-5; the table's D call of TRBD1 was not tested on the DNA. TRBV21-1 is described as a pseudogene. The CDR3 extends over 20 amino acids. Here the CDR3 reads CASSKASADREAEAQETQYF. DNA for the CDR3: TGTGCCAGCAGCAAAGCAAGCGCAGACAGGGAAGCTGAGGCCCAAGAGACCCAGTACTTC.

This sequence joins TRBV21-1 and TRBJ2-5; the table assigns TRBD2, which was not confirmed against the DNA. TRBV21-1 represents a pseudogene. CDR3 length: 15 amino acids. The CDR3 DNA reads TGTGCCAGCAGCAAGTTGCTAGCGGGGGCAGAGACCCAGTACTTC. Amino acids: CASSKLLAGAETQYF.

This chain connects TRBV19 to TRBJ1-4; 9 positions match TRBD1. The germline V gene encodes CDR1 LNHDA and CDR2 SQIVND (reference sequence). The CDR3 is 13 residues long. V dropped 6 bases and J dropped 13; count of bases not matched to a gene: 9. The CDR3 loop is CASSLDRGKPLFF. The CDR3 bases are TGTGCCAGTAGCTTGGACAGGGGAAAGCCACTGTTTTTT.

This clone occurred once. V and J are TRBV5-6 and TRBJ2-7; D gene unclear. This CDR3 is built from 13 residues. The germline V gene has CDR1 SGHDT and CDR2 YYEEEE. Trimming cost V 1 base and J 4 bases, with 9 bases left between them. The CDR3 DNA follows: TGTGCCAGCAGCTTGTTGTCAGGTTACGAGCAGTACTTC. As protein: CASSLLSGYEQYF.

The chain links TRBV11-3 to TRBJ2-1; D is perhaps TRBD2 (7 bases). CDR1 and CDR2 from the germline V gene are SGHNT and YENEEA. The CDR3 covers 15 residues. V was pared by 1 base and J by 7 bases, with 14 bases between. CDR3 region: CASSLAVGGRNEQFF. The CDR3, as DNA: TGTGCCAGCAGCTTAGCGGTCGGGGGGCGAAATGAGCAGTTCTTC. The full variable domain, completed using reference TRBV11-3 and TRBJ2-1, is EAGVVQSPRYKIIEKKQPVAFWCNPISGHNTLYWYLQNLGQGPELLIRYENEEAVDDSQLPKDRFSAERLKGVDSTLKIQPAELGDSAVYLCASSLAVGGRNEQFFGPGTRLTVL.

The chain combines TRBV5-1 with TRBJ2-5; 9 bases agree with TRBD2. Germline V CDR1 and CDR2: SGHRS, YFSETQ. This CDR3 is built from 18 residues. J lost 2 bases, V lost 0 bases, and 11 bases had no gene match. The CDR3 DNA reads TGCGCCAGCAGCTTGGCCGGTATTGTGAGCGGGGGGCAAGAGACCCAGTACTTC. This codes for CASSLAGIVSGGQETQYF. The full variable domain, completed using reference TRBV5-1 and TRBJ2-5, is KAGVTQTPRYLIKTRGQQVTLSCSPISGHRSVSWYQQTPGQGLQFLFEYFSETQRNKGNFPGRFSGRQFSNSRSEMNVSTLELGDSALYLCASSLAGIVSGGQETQYFGPGTRLLVL.

The genes are TRBV11-2 and TRBJ2-1, with 8 bases matching TRBD2. V lost 3 bases to trimming and J lost 7 bases; unmatched junction nucleotides: 8. This CDR3 region has 15 residues. Germline CDR1 reads SGHAT; CDR2 reads FQNNGV. CDR3 sequence reads: CASSLTGTSRNEQFF. CDR3 nucleotides: TGTGCCAGCAGCTTGACCGGGACTAGTAGGAATGAGCAGTTCTTC.

This clone was detected only once. J is TRBJ2-2 and V is TRBV19, with 12 positions matching TRBD1. The CDR3 is 16 residues long. Looked up from germline, CDR1 is LNHDA and CDR2 is SQIVND (reference sequence). The V segment lost 9 bases and the J segment 5 bases; nucleotides outside the gene matches: 10. The CDR3 DNA reads as TGTGCCAGCCTACCCCGGGACAGGGGGCCGACCGGGGAGCTGTTTTTT. It codes for CASLPRDRGPTGELFF.

The chain recombines TRBV6-2 or TRBV6-3 with TRBJ1-2; D is perhaps TRBD1 (5 bases). Per germline, CDR1 MNHEY and CDR2 SVGEGT. V lost 5 bases to trimming and J lost 0 bases, with 13 bases between them. The CDR3 consists of 15 residues. The CDR3 DNA reads as TGTGCCAGCAGTCTGCCGAGACAGCCTAACTATGGCTACACCTTC. Translation: CASSLPRQPNYGYTF.

The CDR3, as DNA: TGTGCCAGCAGCGCCCAATCGGGTGGGGGCTGGGCCAACGTCCTGACTTTC. Translated, it gives CASSAQSGGGWANVLTF. The chain combines TRBV9 with TRBJ2-6, with a weak D call TRBD1 (6 bases). CDR1 is SGDLS, CDR2 YYNGEE, per germline. With 3 bases removed from V and 5 bases from J, the gap between germline ends came to 18 bases. This CDR3 comprises 17 residues.

V is TRBV9 and J is TRBJ2-5, with 7 bases identical to TRBD1. This CDR3 comprises 15 residues. The ends lost 4 bases at V and 0 bases at J; junction bases unmatched: 6. The germline CDR1 and CDR2 sequences are SGDLS and YYNGEE. This CDR3 is CASSPMDRYQETQYF. The CDR3 DNA reads as TGTGCCAGCAGCCCGATGGACAGGTACCAAGAGACCCAGTACTTC.

V and J are TRBV6-2 or TRBV6-3 and TRBJ2-6, with D tentatively TRBD2 (5 bases). The CDR3 spans 14 residues. The germline V and J ends were trimmed by 6 bases and 0 bases, with 6 bases remaining between them. Looked up from germline, CDR1 is MNHEY and CDR2 is SVGEGT. CDR3 amino acids: CASSEGSGANVLTF. The CDR3 region has the DNA TGTGCCAGCAGCGAGGGCTCTGGGGCCAACGTCCTGACTTTC.